The 30 T cell receptor beta chains listed next were all sequenced from one sample in a study of early T cells in non-severe SARS-CoV-2 infection. TCRdb recomputed calls from the 5' RACE reads with MiXCR, one row per CDR3 protein. This table has tens of thousands of distinct CDR3 sequences, under 14% appearing once. The material sequenced was whole blood. Receptors were obtained from an adult who was a healthcare worker with PCR-confirmed SARS-CoV-2 infection or an uninfected control (not recorded which).

The chain carries TRBV11-2 and TRBJ2-7; D is perhaps TRBD2 (5 bases). Per the germline V gene, CDR1 is SGHAT and CDR2 is FQNNGV. CDR3 length equals 14 residues. Trimming cost V 2 bases and J 6 bases, with 14 bases left between them. In nucleotides, the CDR3 is TGTGCCAGCAGCTTAACCCTGGGCGAGGGCGAGCAGTACTTC. Protein sequence: CASSLTLGEGEQYF.

The gene calls are TRBV29-1 and TRBJ2-7, with D perhaps TRBD2 (5 bases). This CDR3 is 13 amino acids long. The germline gives CDR1 SQVTM, CDR2 ANQGSEA. Trimming left V 5 bases short and J 3 bases short, with 14 bases between. The CDR3 reads CSVKREIGYEQYF. The CDR3 nucleotides are TGCAGCGTTAAAAGGGAGATCGGCTACGAGCAGTACTTC.

The gene calls are TRBV6-5 and TRBJ2-7; possibly TRBD1 or TRBD2 for D (5 bases each). The CDR3 spans 17 residues. From germline, CDR1 is MNHEY and CDR2 SVGAGI. Trimming left V 7 bases short and J 2 bases short, with 24 bases between. The CDR3 region is CASTDFTPRDAPYEQYF. DNA for the CDR3: TGTGCCAGCACCGACTTCACCCCCCGGGACGCACCCTACGAGCAGTACTTC.

The V and J genes are TRBV5-1 and TRBJ2-1; D remains unclear. V was trimmed by 0 bases and J by 0 bases, leaving 7 bases between them. The CDR3 length is 15 residues. Germline V gene lookup returns CDR1 SGHRS and CDR2 YFSETQ. This chain's CDR3 is CASSLAGSSYNEQFF. The DNA of the CDR3 is TGCGCCAGCAGCTTGGCGGGCAGCTCCTACAATGAGCAGTTCTTC.

This clonotype has a count of ten or more. This chain joins TRBV6-5 and TRBJ1-6, with D hard to call. CDR1 and CDR2 from the germline V gene are MNHEY and SVGAGI. There are 17 residues in the CDR3. Trimming took off 0 bases at V and 10 bases at J, with 19 bases between the two ends. The CDR3 spells CASSYSSDFSANSPLHF. CDR3 nucleotide sequence: TGTGCCAGCAGTTACTCGAGTGACTTTTCAGCCAACTCACCCCTCCACTTT.

Turning to this clonotype: This may arise from a read error, as a much more abundant clone is one base away. The chain links TRBV14 to TRBJ2-3, with D possibly TRBD2 on 7 matching bases. The CDR3 spans 17 residues. Trimming stripped 1 base from V and 4 bases from J, with 18 bases between. Germline CDR1 is SGHDN and CDR2 is FVKESK. The CDR3 here is CASSQAGASRGPDTQYF. The CDR3 nucleotides read TGTGCCAGCAGCCAAGCGGGGGCGTCGCGGGGGCCAGATACGCAGTATTTT.

This clonotype was counted only a few times. The V call is TRBV3-1, the J call TRBJ2-4, with D tentatively TRBD1 (5 bases). Trimming pared 5 bases from V and 0 bases from J, leaving 11 bases between. Germline lookup yields CDR1 LGHDT and CDR2 YNNKEL (reference sequence). The CDR3 is made up of 15 amino acids. The CDR3 nucleotides are TGTGCCAGCAGCATGAGGACACTAGCCAAAAACATTCAGTACTTC. Translation: CASSMRTLAKNIQYF.

This clonotype was found many times. V gene TRBV18 combines with J gene TRBJ1-6, with D unclear. Trimming stripped 3 bases from V and 5 bases from J, with 11 bases between. Germline V gives CDR1 KGHSH, CDR2 LQKENI. CDR3 length: 15 amino acids. CDR3: CASSPLGRDNSPLHF. Written as DNA, the CDR3 is TGTGCCAGCTCACCTCTCGGGCGGGATAATTCACCCCTCCACTTT.

The chain links TRBV6-5 to TRBJ2-7; TRBD2 is a possible D gene (5 bases). Germline values: CDR1 MNHEY, CDR2 SVGAGI. V dropped 6 bases and J dropped 0 bases, with 12 bases sitting between them. The CDR3 length is 14 residues. CDR3 sequence reads: CASRRLGSSYEQYF. The CDR3 coding sequence is TGTGCCAGCAGACGCTTGGGGAGCTCCTACGAGCAGTACTTC.

This clonotype was counted ten times or more. The J gene is TRBJ2-6, the V gene TRBV7-2; D is uncertain. CDR1 SGHTA and CDR2 FQGNSA come from the germline V gene. Trimming took off 1 base at V and 0 bases at J, with 7 bases between the two ends. This CDR3 is built from 16 residues. The CDR3 protein is CASSLVDFSGANVLTF. CDR3 DNA: TGTGCCAGCAGCTTAGTAGACTTCTCTGGGGCCAACGTCCTGACTTTC.

This chain joins TRBV19 and TRBJ1-6; no clear D gene. The germline V gene has CDR1 LNHDA and CDR2 SQIVND (reference sequence). Between the trimmed V and J ends, which lost 5 bases and 8 bases, there was a span of 37 bases. The CDR3 is 22 residues long. The CDR3 DNA sequence: TGTGCCAGTAGTCCCCGGCACAAGGGAGCCCCACATTTTCTTCTCGGTGATTCACCCCTCCACTTT. Encoded protein: CASSPRHKGAPHFLLGDSPLHF.

This clonotype has ten or more counts. At one end the junction does not follow the germline gene, possibly because of a read error. The chain has TRBV7-7 and TRBJ2-3; possible D gene TRBD1, 5 bases. CDR3 size: 15 residues. The germline V gene encodes CDR1 SSHAT and CDR2 FNYEAQ (reference sequence). This chain's CDR3 is CASSLRSGRGDTQYF. In DNA, the CDR3 is TGTGCTAGCAGCCTTCGTTCAGGGCGCGGAGATACGCAGTATTTT.

The chain couples TRBV5-5 to TRBJ2-7, with D tentatively TRBD1 (6 bases). Germline V gene sequence: CDR1 SGHKS, CDR2 YYEKEE (reference sequence). The CDR3 covers 12 residues. Trimming left V 2 bases short and J 7 bases short, with 10 bases between. The chain's CDR3 is CASSFRGKEQYF. The CDR3 DNA reads TGTGCCAGCAGCTTCAGGGGAAAGGAGCAGTACTTC. The complete variable domain, with remaining parts taken from reference TRBV5-5 and TRBJ2-7, reads DAGVTQSPTHLIKTRGQQVTLRCSPISGHKSVSWYQQVLGQGPQFIFQYYEKEERGRGNFPDRFSARQFPNYSSELNVNALLLGDSALYLCASSFRGKEQYFGPGTRLTVT.

Ten or more counts support this clonotype. This sequence joins TRBV5-1 and TRBJ2-7, with 9 bases fitting TRBD2. V shed 4 bases and J 4 bases; nucleotides not matched to a gene: 6. Germline assignment: CDR1 SGHRS and CDR2 YFSETQ. This CDR3 is 14 amino acids long. The DNA of the CDR3 is TGCGCCAGCAGCATGGGACTAGCTGGATACGAGCAGTACTTC. It is translated as CASSMGLAGYEQYF.

This clonotype was recorded at least ten times. V and J are TRBV20-1 and TRBJ1-5; 7 nucleotides line up with TRBD1. The length of the CDR3 is 13 residues. J was trimmed by 4 bases and V by 1 base; bases with no gene match: 1. Germline V lookup: CDR1 DFQATT, CDR2 SNEGSKA (reference sequence). As DNA, the CDR3 is TGCAGTGCTAGAGGACAGGGAAATCAGCCCCAGCATTTT. Its protein product is CSARGQGNQPQHF.

This clonotype was counted a few times. Written as DNA, the CDR3 is TGTGCCAGCAGTTACCCGGGACTAGCGGGGCCGGGCGGGGAGCTGTTTTTT. This sequence encodes CASSYPGLAGPGGELFF. V usage is TRBV6-2 or TRBV6-3 and J usage is TRBJ2-2, with 13 bases matching TRBD2. The germline V gene encodes CDR1 MNHEY and CDR2 SVGEGT. This CDR3 region has 17 residues. V shed 2 bases, J shed 7 bases, and the junction held 7 bases outside the gene matches.

The chain uses TRBV5-8 and TRBJ2-1, with D perhaps TRBD2 (6 bases). Trimming left V 0 bases short and J 0 bases short, with 13 bases between. Germline V gene sequence: CDR1 SGHTS, CDR2 YDEGEE. This CDR3 spans 17 amino acids. CDR3: CASSLAGGRGSYNEQFF. As DNA, the CDR3 is TGTGCCAGCAGCTTGGCCGGGGGACGAGGCTCCTACAATGAGCAGTTCTTC.

This clonotype was seen at least ten times. V and J are TRBV2 and TRBJ2-7; D may be TRBD1 or TRBD2 (5 bases each). This CDR3 region has 15 residues. V gave up 7 bases and J gave up 0 bases, with 16 bases separating them. CDR1 and CDR2 from the germline V gene are SNHLY and FYNNEI. The CDR3 region is CASTRMGPVSYEQYF. CDR3 in DNA: TGTGCCAGCACCCGAATGGGACCGGTCTCCTACGAGCAGTACTTC.

This clonotype was seen ten or more times. This chain connects TRBV6-5 to TRBJ1-5, with 10 bases aligning to TRBD1. Trimming at V came to 5 bases and at J to 7 bases, leaving 5 bases not matched to a gene. The CDR3 has 14 amino acids. Germline assignment: CDR1 MNHEY and CDR2 SVGAGI. The CDR3 DNA reads TGTGCCAGCAGTCCCCAGACAGGGGGCCAGCCCCAGCATTTT. Translating it yields CASSPQTGGQPQHF.

The genes are TRBV20-1 and TRBJ1-4, with TRBD1 matching over 11 bases. CDR3 size: 14 residues. Germline loops: CDR1 DFQATT, CDR2 SNEGSKA (reference sequence). The CDR3 region is CSPAGQGAGEKLFF. CDR3 nucleotides: TGCAGCCCTGCAGGACAGGGGGCAGGAGAAAAACTGTTTTTT.

The V call is TRBV29-1, the J call TRBJ2-3; no clear D gene. Germline V lookup: CDR1 SQVTM, CDR2 ANQGSEA. Trimming stripped 6 bases from V and 3 bases from J, with 7 bases between. The CDR3 totals 11 residues. The CDR3 DNA is TGCAGCGTACCACCAACAGATACGCAGTATTTT. Encoded protein: CSVPPTDTQYF.

With regard to this clonotype: This may come from a read error, since a much larger clone is one base off. V and J are TRBV20-1 and TRBJ2-1; the D call may be TRBD1 or TRBD2 (5 bases each). The V end lost 4 bases, the J end lost 6 bases, and 19 bases lay between the germline ends. This CDR3 comprises 15 residues. Germline CDR1 DFQATT, CDR2 SNEGSKA (reference sequence). The CDR3 nucleotides read TGCAGTGCTAAACCAGGGACCACTACAGTCAATGAGCAGTTCTTC. Translating gives CSAKPGTTTVNEQFF.

This clonotype came up a few times. The CDR3 sequence: CASSLAPGSPYEQYF. In DNA form, the CDR3 reads TGTGCCAGCAGCTTAGCCCCAGGTTCCCCCTACGAGCAGTACTTC. The chain has TRBV7-2 and TRBJ2-7; unclear D gene. Germline CDR1 SGHTA, CDR2 FQGNSA. V dropped 0 bases and J dropped 2 bases, with 11 bases sitting between them. This CDR3 is built from 15 residues.

The rearrangement links TRBV12-5 to TRBJ2-3; D is undetermined. Trimming removed 9 bases from V and 2 bases from J, with 3 bases in between. In germline, CDR1 is LGHNT, CDR2 FRNRAP. The CDR3 sequence is 10 residues long. DNA for the CDR3: TGTGCTAGCTCCACAGATACGCAGTATTTT. Translating it yields CASSTDTQYF.

This clonotype was detected a few times. The CDR3: CASSLEPLSGETQYF. The CDR3 nucleotides read TGTGCCAGCAGCCTCGAGCCACTTAGCGGGGAGACCCAGTACTTC. The gene calls are TRBV4-2 and TRBJ2-5; 7 positions match TRBD2. The CDR3 spans 15 residues. V lost 4 bases and J lost 5; bases outside the gene matches: 10. Germline V gives CDR1 LGHNA, CDR2 YNFKEQ.

This clonotype showed up many times. The chain recombines TRBV7-6 with TRBJ2-5; 11 nucleotides agree with TRBD2. This CDR3 is 15 amino acids long. From germline, CDR1 is SGHVS and CDR2 FNYEAQ. With V trimmed by 5 bases and J by 4 bases, 6 bases remained unmatched. Here the CDR3 DNA reads TGTGCCAGCAGCGTAACCGGGACTAGCGGAGAGACCCAGTACTTC. Its translation: CASSVTGTSGETQYF. Drawing the rest from reference TRBV7-6 and TRBJ2-5, the complete variable domain is GAGVSQSPRYKVTKRGQDVALRCDPISGHVSLYWYRQALGQGPEFLTYFNYEAQQDKSGLPNDRFSAERPEGSISTLTIQRTEQRDSAMYRCASSVTGTSGETQYFGPGTRLLVL.

This clonotype has a count of ten or more. J is TRBJ2-3 and V is TRBV6-5; TRBD1 matches at 9 bases. CDR3 length equals 15 residues. V lost 6 bases and J lost 2; bases outside the gene matches: 6. Germline V lookup: CDR1 MNHEY, CDR2 SVGAGI. CDR3 protein: CASSPGQGPTDTQYF. The DNA of the CDR3 is TGTGCCAGCAGCCCGGGACAGGGCCCCACAGATACGCAGTATTTT.

In its sample, this clonotype was seen many times. This chain joins TRBV6-1 and TRBJ1-6; D not resolved. Germline CDR1 reads MNHNS; CDR2 reads SASEGT. Trimming left V 6 bases short and J 10 bases short, with 13 bases between. There are 13 residues in the CDR3. The CDR3, as DNA: TGTGCCAGCAGGGGGATGGTTAACTCACCCCTCCACTTT. Translating gives CASRGMVNSPLHF.

This clonotype turned up a few times. V and J are TRBV29-1 and TRBJ2-3, with D perhaps TRBD2 (7 bases). V shed 7 bases and J shed 4 bases, with 21 bases lying between them. The CDR3 is 15 amino acids. Per germline, CDR1 SQVTM and CDR2 ANQGSEA. The chain's CDR3 is CSGRGTKRGADTQYF. As DNA, the CDR3 is TGCAGCGGAAGGGGGACTAAGCGGGGCGCAGATACGCAGTATTTT.

This clonotype has at least ten counts. The chain uses TRBV7-6 and TRBJ1-1, with D possibly being TRBD1 (6 bases). This CDR3 comprises 18 residues. The germline V gene has CDR1 SGHVS and CDR2 FNYEAQ. V was cut by 1 base and J by 1 base, with 19 bases left in between. This chain's CDR3 is CASSLGWGGNRANTEAFF. For the CDR3, the DNA is TGTGCCAGCAGCTTAGGCTGGGGCGGGAACAGGGCGAACACTGAAGCTTTCTTT.